This T cell receptor beta chain was recorded in a study of blood T cell repertoires in COVID-19 (dated by TCRdb to 2019 to 2021). Context from the whole study: Samples covering the acute and convalescent phases of COVID-19 were provided by collaborators in the United States, Italy and Spain. The prospective study material was composed of cDNA or gDNA derived from T cells, B-cell-depleted T cells, or PBMCs. Subjects who had been exposed to COVID-19, were actively infected with it, or had recovered from it provided the deeply sampled blood TCRbeta repertoires that made up the dataset. The repertoires were released in a freely available public database intended as a resource for research on the immune response to SARS-CoV-2. The samples were drawn from the first 160 participants of the ongoing ImmuneRACE study and from 1,200 or so subjects provided by 6 global collaborators. Sample metadata almost always included a de-identified subject ID, COVID-19 status, age in years and sex. Where available, HLA class I and class II types were obtained from metadata supplied by the sample provider rather than from assay-based typing.

Beyond this particular receptor, the publication reports: Clinical and demographic metadata were provided uncurated, with the amount varying by source and participant.

Via the germline V gene (reference sequence), CDR1 is MNHEY and CDR2 SMNVEV. The CDR3 contains 16 residues, cysteine and phenylalanine counted. Kept here is only the CDR3 DNA, which spans 48 bases and is read in frame from base 1. V and J lose 3 bases and 10 bases, and a span of 22 bases separates them. TCRbeta CDR3 regions were amplified from genomic DNA by means of the immunoSEQ Assay, a bias-controlled multiplex PCR. Under the source paper's analysis protocol: The number of nucleated cells in each sample was estimated by amplification of reference gene primers within the assay. To quantify the absolute abundance of each unique TCRbeta CDR3 rearrangement, sequence reads were collapsed and filtered. For each sample, productive Simpson clonality was calculated as the square root of Simpson's diversity index over productive rearrangements. TCRdb provides this immuneACCESS table in a form limited to in-frame rearrangements. Some clones are lacking; in checked studies, under half of them reflect an unresolved V gene, and why the rest are absent is not known. V, J and clone size were drawn from that table, and D and trimming were deduced from the DNA. This sample gives a few hundred thousand clones in total; about 82% of them show up just once. Together, the top ten hold approximately 1.5% of the sample.

Comment on this clone: Its specific antigen is unknown. One base away there is no much larger clone; base qualities are not given.

Whole blood was collected in K2EDTA tubes by collaborating institutions according to the institutions' own protocols. Collaborator samples were shipped for TCRbeta analysis as frozen whole blood, isolated PBMCs, or DNA extracted from either sample type. The sequenced sample was peripheral blood. The receptor's source is a woman aged 45-59 years with acute or convalescent COVID-19. This sequence uses TRBV27 and TRBJ1-5, with a tentative D gene TRBD1 over 5 matching bases. DNA sequence: TGTGCCAGCAGTTTGACGGGCGGGGCTGTACCCTATCCCCAGCATTTT. Its protein is CASSLTGGAVPYPQHF.